Following are 3 T cell receptor beta chains from one sample sequenced in a study of blood T cell repertoires in COVID-19. Here immunoSEQ multiplex PCR was the method, and the copy in TCRdb shows in-frame clones only, minus some. Altogether 200,000 to 300,000 clones are present, 75% to 90% being singletons, with the ten largest covering about 3%. The sequenced material came from peripheral blood. Receptors were obtained from a woman aged 30 to 39 who had recovered from COVID-19.

The chain employs TRBV9 and TRBJ2-2; 9 positions agree with TRBD2. CDR1 is SGDLS and CDR2 is YYNGEE in the germline V gene. The CDR3 loop spans 18 amino acids. V lost 0 bases to trimming and J lost 5 bases; unmatched junction nucleotides: 11. CDR3 nucleotides: TGTGCCAGCAGCGTAGCGCTGGCTAGCGGGGATGAGACCGGGGAGCTGTTTTTT. It codes for CASSVALASGDETGELFF.

The chain employs TRBV6-5 and TRBJ2-5; 12 bases fit TRBD2. CDR3 length equals 15 residues. V lost 4 bases to trimming and J lost 5 bases; unmatched junction nucleotides: 5. The germline CDR1 and CDR2 sequences are MNHEY and SVGAGI. In DNA, the CDR3 is TGTGCCAGCAGTTTGACTAGCGGGGGTTCGGAGACCCAGTACTTC. Residues: CASSLTSGGSETQYF.

The genes are TRBV5-1 and TRBJ2-1, with 7 positions matching TRBD1. Germline lookup yields CDR1 SGHRS and CDR2 YFSETQ. CDR3 length equals 14 residues. Trimming took 1 base from V and 3 from J; bases not matched to a gene: 1. CDR3: CASSLNRGYNEQFF. The CDR3 DNA follows: TGCGCCAGCAGCTTGAACAGGGGCTACAATGAGCAGTTCTTC.